Listed here are 13 T cell receptor beta chains from one sample, sequenced in a study of blood T cell repertoires in COVID-19. Assay: immunoSEQ multiplex PCR; the TCRdb copy retains only in-frame clones and omits some. The table has 85,000 to 120,000 clones, nearly 90% seen once. The sample consisted of peripheral blood. These receptor sequences come from a man aged 45-60 years with active COVID-19.

The CDR3 reads CASSVWRGDEQFF. As DNA, the CDR3 is TGTGCCAGCAGTGTTTGGAGGGGCGATGAGCAGTTCTTC. This chain uses TRBV2 with TRBJ2-1; TRBD2 might be the D (6 bases). Germline V lookup: CDR1 SNHLY, CDR2 FYNNEI. Trimming took off 4 bases at V and 8 bases at J, with 12 bases between the two ends. This CDR3 is 13 amino acids long.

The chain is built from TRBV18 and TRBJ2-6; D is ambiguous. Germline V lookup: CDR1 KGHSH, CDR2 LQKENI. The V end lost 2 bases, the J end lost 2 bases, and 7 bases lay between the germline ends. CDR3 length: 15 amino acids. The CDR3 loop reads CASSPIEAGANVLTF. The DNA of the CDR3 is TGTGCCAGCTCACCAATCGAGGCTGGGGCCAACGTCCTGACTTTC.

This chain joins TRBV12-3 or TRBV12-4 and TRBJ2-1; possibly TRBD2 for D (6 bases). Deletions cut 7 bases from V and 14 bases from J, with 18 bases between. CDR3 size: 12 residues. The CDR3 sequence: CASTSSARREFF. DNA for the CDR3: TGTGCCAGCACTTCTAGCGCTCGGCGGGAGTTCTTC.

The chain couples TRBV3-1 (or the pseudogene TRBV3-2) to TRBJ2-1; 10 bases fit TRBD2. The CDR3 totals 18 residues. V was clipped by 0 bases and J by 4 bases; unmatched bases: 9. Germline values: CDR1 LGHDT, CDR2 YNNKEL (reference sequence). Here the CDR3 DNA reads TGTGCCAGCAGCCAAGACCCCCCGACTAGCGGGCGATACAATGAGCAGTTCTTC. The encoded protein is CASSQDPPTSGRYNEQFF.

The chain links TRBV5-1 to TRBJ1-5; no reliable D call. Trimming took off 4 bases at V and 6 bases at J, with 11 bases between the two ends. This CDR3 is 13 amino acids long. Germline V lookup: CDR1 SGHRS, CDR2 YFSETQ. CDR3 DNA sequence: TGCGCCAGCAGCATAGGAAGCGGTCAGCCCCAGCATTTT. Its translation: CASSIGSGQPQHF.

The rearrangement joins TRBV4-3 to TRBJ2-1; 10 bases align to TRBD2. J gave up 8 bases and V 0 bases, and 7 bases lay outside the gene matches. The CDR3 contains 16 residues. The germline V gene has CDR1 LGHNA and CDR2 YSLEER. The CDR3 region has the DNA TGCGCCAGCAGCCAAGATAGGGCTAGCGGGGGATATGAGCAGTTCTTC. Encoded protein: CASSQDRASGGYEQFF.

In its sample, this clone was seen a few times. The chain uses TRBV18 and TRBJ1-1, with D uncertain. This CDR3 has 15 amino acids. Trimming took off 3 bases at V and 3 bases at J, with 14 bases between the two ends. The germline gives CDR1 KGHSH, CDR2 LQKENI. The DNA of the CDR3 is TGTGCCAGCTCACCCGGCGGGGTTGACTACACTGAAGCTTTCTTT. It is translated as CASSPGGVDYTEAFF.

CDR3 in DNA: TGTGCCAGCTCACTGAACTCTTACGCGGGCGGGGAGCTGTTTTTT. This codes for CASSLNSYAGGELFF. The chain links TRBV18 to TRBJ2-2, with D maybe TRBD2 (5 bases). Germline lookup yields CDR1 KGHSH and CDR2 LQKENI. V lost 4 bases and J 7 bases, leaving 16 bases between the germline ends. The CDR3 is made up of 15 amino acids.

This clone was found a few times. The J gene is TRBJ2-7, the V gene TRBV3-1 (or the pseudogene TRBV3-2); 7 nucleotides line up with TRBD1. The germline CDR1 and CDR2 sequences are LGHDT and YNNKEL (reference sequence). With 4 bases clipped from V and 5 bases from J, the junction kept 11 bases outside the gene matches. The CDR3 sequence is 15 residues long. CDR3 sequence reads: CASSPTGTAFHEQYF. The CDR3 nucleotides read TGTGCCAGCAGCCCAACCGGGACAGCTTTCCACGAGCAGTACTTC.

This clone was recorded only once. The rearrangement links TRBV4-2 to TRBJ1-2, with no clear D. V gave up 0 bases and J gave up 5 bases, with 16 bases separating them. Germline CDR1 and CDR2: LGHNA and YNFKEQ. The CDR3 runs to 16 residues. CDR3 in amino acids: CASSQDRLERLYGYTF. The CDR3 DNA sequence: TGTGCCAGCAGCCAAGATCGCCTGGAGCGCCTATATGGCTACACCTTC.

The rearrangement joins TRBV5-8 to TRBJ2-3, with D maybe TRBD1 (7 bases). The V and J ends lost 1 base and 5 bases respectively, with 11 bases between them. Germline CDR1 SGHTS, CDR2 YDEGEE. The CDR3 is 14 residues long. CDR3 sequence: CASSLRRDRDTQYF. In DNA form, the CDR3 reads TGTGCCAGCAGCTTGAGGCGGGACAGAGATACGCAGTATTTT. Full variable domain (rest looked up from reference TRBV5-8 and TRBJ2-3): EAGVTQSPTHLIKTRGQQATLRCSPISGHTSVYWYQQALGLGLQFLLWYDEGEERNRGNFPPRFSGRQFPNYSSELNVNALELEDSALYLCASSLRRDRDTQYFGPGTRLTVL.

This CDR3 is CASRRQGSYNEQFF. Here the CDR3 DNA reads TGTGCCAGTCGTAGACAGGGCTCCTACAATGAGCAGTTCTTC. The chain uses TRBV19 and TRBJ2-1; 7 bases map to TRBD1. V was pared by 8 bases and J by 0 bases, with 4 bases of the junction left unmatched. This CDR3 has 14 residues. In germline, CDR1 is LNHDA, CDR2 SQIVND (reference sequence).

This clone occurred a few times. The chain uses TRBV5-1 and TRBJ2-7; D uncertain. The CDR3 is 15 residues long. V was trimmed by 3 bases and J by 0 bases, leaving 13 bases between them. Germline V lookup: CDR1 SGHRS, CDR2 YFSETQ. As DNA, the CDR3 is TGCGCCAGCAGCTCTGGGCCTACCACCTCCTACGAGCAGTACTTC. Protein: CASSSGPTTSYEQYF.